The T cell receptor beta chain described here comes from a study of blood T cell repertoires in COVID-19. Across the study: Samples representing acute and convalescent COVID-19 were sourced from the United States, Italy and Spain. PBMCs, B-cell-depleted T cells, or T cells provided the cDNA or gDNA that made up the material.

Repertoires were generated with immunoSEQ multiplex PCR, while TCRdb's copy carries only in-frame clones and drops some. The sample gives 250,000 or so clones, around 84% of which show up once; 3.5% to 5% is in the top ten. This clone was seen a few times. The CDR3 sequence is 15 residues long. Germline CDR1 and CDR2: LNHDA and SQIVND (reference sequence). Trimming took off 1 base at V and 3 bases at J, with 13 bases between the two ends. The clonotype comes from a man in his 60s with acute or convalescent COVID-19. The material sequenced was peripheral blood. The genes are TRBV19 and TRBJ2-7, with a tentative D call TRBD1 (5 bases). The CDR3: CASSIGQGRIYEQYF. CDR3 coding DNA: TGTGCCAGTAGTATAGGGCAGGGTCGAATCTACGAGCAGTACTTC.